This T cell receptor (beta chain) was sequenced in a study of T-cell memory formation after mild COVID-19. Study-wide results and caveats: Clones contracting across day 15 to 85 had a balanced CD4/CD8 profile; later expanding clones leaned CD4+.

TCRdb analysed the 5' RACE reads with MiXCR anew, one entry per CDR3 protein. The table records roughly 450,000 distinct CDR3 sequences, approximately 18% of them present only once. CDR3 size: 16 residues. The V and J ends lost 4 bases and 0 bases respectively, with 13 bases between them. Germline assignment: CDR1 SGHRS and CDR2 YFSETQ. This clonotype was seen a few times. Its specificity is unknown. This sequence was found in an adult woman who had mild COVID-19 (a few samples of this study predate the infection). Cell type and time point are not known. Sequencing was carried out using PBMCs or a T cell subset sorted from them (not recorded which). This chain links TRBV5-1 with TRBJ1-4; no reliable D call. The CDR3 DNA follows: TGCGCCAGCAGCCTGGGATCTTCTGCAACTAATGAAAAACTGTTTTTT. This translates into CASSLGSSATNEKLFF.